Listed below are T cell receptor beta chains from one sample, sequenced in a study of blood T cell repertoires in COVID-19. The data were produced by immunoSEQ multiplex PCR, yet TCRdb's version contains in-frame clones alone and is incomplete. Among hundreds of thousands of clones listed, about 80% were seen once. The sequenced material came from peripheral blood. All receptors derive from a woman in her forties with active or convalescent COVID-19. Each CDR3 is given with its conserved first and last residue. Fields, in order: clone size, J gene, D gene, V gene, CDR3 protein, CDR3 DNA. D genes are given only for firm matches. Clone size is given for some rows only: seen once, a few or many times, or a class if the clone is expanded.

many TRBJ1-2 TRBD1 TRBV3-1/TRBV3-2 CASSQDETGAFYGYTF TGTGCCAGCAGCCAAGATGAGACAGGGGCCTTCTATGGCTACACCTTC
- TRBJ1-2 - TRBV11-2 CASSPEGDYGYTF TGTGCCAGCAGCCCCGAAGGGGACTATGGCTACACCTTC
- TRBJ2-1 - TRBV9 CASSEGRSPHVEQFF TGTGCCAGCAGCGAGGGGAGGTCGCCCCACGTTGAGCAGTTCTTC
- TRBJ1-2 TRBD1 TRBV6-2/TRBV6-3 CASSSTGTGGLYGYTF TGTGCCAGCAGCTCTACCGGGACAGGGGGCCTCTATGGCTACACCTTC
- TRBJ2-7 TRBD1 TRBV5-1 CASSFTGGEQYF TGCGCCAGCAGCTTCACAGGGGGCGAGCAGTACTTC
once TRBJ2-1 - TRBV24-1 CATSDLNSGRQGNEQFF TGTGCCACCAGTGATTTAAATTCAGGTCGGCAGGGGAATGAGCAGTTCTTC
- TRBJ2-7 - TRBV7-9 CASSSRTASYEQYF TGTGCCAGCAGCTCCCGGACAGCTTCCTACGAGCAGTACTTC
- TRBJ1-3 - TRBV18 CASSPPGLLSGNTIYF TGTGCCAGCTCACCACCGGGACTGCTCTCTGGAAACACCATATATTTT
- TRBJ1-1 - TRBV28 CASILPAGSEAFF TGTGCCAGCATCCTCCCCGCAGGGTCTGAAGCTTTCTTT
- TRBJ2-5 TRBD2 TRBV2 CASRGGEARETQYF TGTGCCAGCAGGGGGGGGGAAGCTCGGGAGACCCAGTACTTC
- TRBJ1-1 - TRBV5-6 CASSLLSGGFASAFF TGTGCCAGCAGCTTGCTCTCGGGGGGGTTCGCATCAGCTTTCTTT
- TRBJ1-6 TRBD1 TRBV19 CASSIDRGGSPLHF TGTGCCAGTAGTATTGACAGGGGCGGTTCACCCCTCCACTTT
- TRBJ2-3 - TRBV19 CASKDRLTSTDTQYF TGTGCCTCCAAAGACAGACTCACTAGCACAGATACGCAGTATTTT
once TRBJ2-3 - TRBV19 CASSNGLTTTDTQYF TGTGCCAGTAGTAACGGACTAACTACCACAGATACGCAGTATTTT
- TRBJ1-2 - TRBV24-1 CATSDLWQNYGYTF TGTGCCACCAGTGATTTGTGGCAGAACTATGGCTACACCTTC
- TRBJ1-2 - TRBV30 CAWSQPGVYGYTF TGTGCCTGGAGTCAACCGGGGGTCTACGGCTACACCTTC
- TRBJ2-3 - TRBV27 CASSLTGREVHTQYF TGTGCCAGCAGTTTAACGGGCAGGGAAGTTCATACGCAGTATTTT
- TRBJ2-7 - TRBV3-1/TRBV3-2 CASTPLGGGYEQYF TGTGCCAGCACCCCCCTAGGGGGGGGCTACGAGCAGTACTTC
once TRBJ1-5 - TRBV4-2 CASSQVEAGNQPQHF TGTGCCAGCAGCCAAGTGGAGGCAGGCAATCAGCCCCAGCATTTT
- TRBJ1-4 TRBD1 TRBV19 CASADRELFF TGTGCCAGTGCCGACAGGGAACTGTTTTTT
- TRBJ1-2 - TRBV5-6 CASSLTPMAGSLYGYTF TGTGCCAGCAGCTTGACCCCCATGGCAGGGTCCCTTTATGGCTACACCTTC
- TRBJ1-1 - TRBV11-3 CASSFQERNTEAFF TGTGCCAGCAGCTTCCAAGAGAGGAACACTGAAGCTTTCTTT
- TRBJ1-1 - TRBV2 CASRGWEDGNTEAFF TGTGCCAGCCGGGGGTGGGAGGACGGGAACACTGAAGCTTTCTTT
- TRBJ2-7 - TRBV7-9 CASADWTSYEQYF TGTGCCAGCGCGGACTGGACTTCCTACGAGCAGTACTTC
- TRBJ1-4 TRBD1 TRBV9 CASSAGTGGFEKLFF TGTGCCAGCAGCGCCGGGACAGGGGGCTTTGAAAAACTGTTTTTT
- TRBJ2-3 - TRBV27 CASSSPPRQRRRDTQYF TGTGCCAGCAGTTCTCCCCCTCGACAGCGCCGCAGGGATACGCAGTATTTT
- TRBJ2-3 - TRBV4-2 CASSQEVSDPDTQYF TGTGCCAGCAGCCAAGAAGTCTCAGATCCAGATACGCAGTATTTT
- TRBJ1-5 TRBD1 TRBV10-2 CASSMTGEGQPQHF TGCGCCAGCAGTATGACAGGGGAAGGACAGCCCCAGCATTTT
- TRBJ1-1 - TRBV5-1 CASSLAGDWAFF TGCGCCAGCAGCTTGGCCGGGGATTGGGCTTTCTTT
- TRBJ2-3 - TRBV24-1 CATSEGSGSTDTQYF TGTGCCACCAGTGAGGGTAGCGGAAGCACAGATACGCAGTATTTT
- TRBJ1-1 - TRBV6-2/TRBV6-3 CASSYEGQTEAFF TGTGCCAGCAGTTACGAGGGTCAGACTGAAGCTTTCTTT
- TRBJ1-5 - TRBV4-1 CASSQAAGASNQPQHF TGCGCCAGCAGCCAAGCCGCGGGGGCGAGCAATCAGCCCCAGCATTTT
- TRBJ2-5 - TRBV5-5 CASSPFEGETQYF TGTGCCAGCAGCCCTTTTGAGGGAGAGACCCAGTACTTC
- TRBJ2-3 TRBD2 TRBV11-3 CASSLGLAGATDTQYF TGTGCCAGCAGCTTAGGCCTAGCGGGGGCCACAGATACGCAGTATTTT
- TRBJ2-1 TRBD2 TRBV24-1 CATSLAGVGYNEQFF TGTGCCACCAGTCTAGCGGGAGTGGGATACAATGAGCAGTTCTTC
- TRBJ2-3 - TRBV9 CASSGERTDTQYF TGTGCCAGCAGCGGAGAACGAACAGATACGCAGTATTTT
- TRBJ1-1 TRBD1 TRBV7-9 CASSLTGGRNTEAFF TGTGCCAGCAGCTTAACAGGGGGCCGTAACACTGAAGCTTTCTTT
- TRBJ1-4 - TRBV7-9 CASTLYNGGDEKLFF TGTGCCAGCACCCTCTATAACGGGGGGGATGAAAAACTGTTTTTT
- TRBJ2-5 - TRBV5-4 CASSPSGETQYF TGTGCCAGCAGCCCGTCCGGGGAGACCCAGTACTTC
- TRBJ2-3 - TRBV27 CASKKQGLTDTQYF TGTGCCAGCAAAAAACAGGGCCTCACAGATACGCAGTATTTT
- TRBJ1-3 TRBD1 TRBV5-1 CASAGQGRGNTIYF TGCGCCAGCGCAGGACAGGGGAGAGGAAACACCATATATTTT
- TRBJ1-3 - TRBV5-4 CASSPVGESGNTIYF TGTGCCAGCAGCCCGGTCGGGGAGTCTGGAAACACCATATATTTT
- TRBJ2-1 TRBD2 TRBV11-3 CASSGTSTYNEQFF TGTGCCAGCAGTGGGACTAGTACCTACAATGAGCAGTTCTTC
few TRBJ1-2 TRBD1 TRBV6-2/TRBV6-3 CASSPQPGQGGHGYTF TGTGCCAGCAGCCCCCAACCAGGACAGGGGGGTCATGGCTACACCTTC
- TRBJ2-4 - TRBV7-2 CASSLTGLSGQNIQYF TGTGCCAGCAGCTTGACCGGACTATCGGGCCAAAACATTCAGTACTTC
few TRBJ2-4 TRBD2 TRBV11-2 CASSSPTSGIQYF TGTGCCAGCAGCTCACCGACTAGCGGGATACAGTACTTC
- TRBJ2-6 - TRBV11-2 CASSPQVSGANVLTF TGTGCCAGCAGCCCGCAGGTGTCTGGGGCCAACGTCCTGACTTTC
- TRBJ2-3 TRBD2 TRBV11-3 CASSWGLAEDTQYF TGTGCCAGCAGCTGGGGACTAGCTGAAGATACGCAGTATTTT
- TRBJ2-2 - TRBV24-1 CATSDTQGNTGELFF TGTGCCACCAGTGATACACAGGGTAACACCGGGGAGCTGTTTTTT
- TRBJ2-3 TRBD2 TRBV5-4 CASSLLAGFTDTQYF TGTGCCAGCAGCTTACTAGCGGGGTTCACAGATACGCAGTATTTT
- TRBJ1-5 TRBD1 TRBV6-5 CASRRTGGNQPQHF TGTGCCAGCAGGCGGACAGGGGGCAATCAGCCCCAGCATTTT
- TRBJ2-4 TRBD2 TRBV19 CASSDLAGRDIQYF TGTGCCAGTAGTGATCTAGCGGGAAGGGACATTCAGTACTTC
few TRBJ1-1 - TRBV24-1 CATSDLGRREAFF TGTGCCACCAGTGATTTAGGGAGGAGGGAAGCTTTCTTT
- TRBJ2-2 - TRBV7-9 CASSSGGGFGELFF TGTGCCAGCAGCTCCGGCGGAGGGTTCGGGGAGCTGTTTTTT
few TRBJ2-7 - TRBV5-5 CASSFSSPGPNYEQYF TGTGCCAGCAGCTTTTCGTCCCCGGGTCCCAACTACGAGCAGTACTTC
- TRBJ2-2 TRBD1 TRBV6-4 CASRKQGNGELFF TGTGCCAGCAGAAAACAGGGGAACGGGGAGCTGTTTTTT
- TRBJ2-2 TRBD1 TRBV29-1 CSAPGQGAAGELFF TGCAGCGCTCCGGGACAGGGGGCAGCCGGGGAGCTGTTTTTT